Listed below are T cell receptor beta chains from one sample, sequenced in a study of blood T cell repertoires in COVID-19. The table came from immunoSEQ multiplex PCR; TCRdb's copy has only in-frame clones and leaves some out. Of approximately 180,000 clones in the sample, approximately 92% were seen once. Sequenced material: PBMCs or T cells enriched from blood (not recorded which). These receptors were obtained from a woman aged 40 to 55 with acute COVID-19. The CDR3 runs from the conserved cysteine through the conserved F or W. D genes are given only for firm matches. Rows may omit the clone size; those that give it use once, few, many or a size class.

J gene,clone size,V gene,CDR3 length,D gene,CDR3 protein,CDR3 DNA
TRBJ2-1,.,TRBV15,15,.,CATSSGSSSYNEQFF,TGTGCCACCTCTTCGGGGAGTAGCTCCTACAATGAGCAGTTCTTC
TRBJ2-4,.,TRBV29-1,14,.,CSVRLELAKNIQYF,TGCAGCGTGCGCCTAGAGTTAGCCAAAAACATTCAGTACTTC
TRBJ2-7,once,TRBV6-5,11,.,CASTQGYEQYF,TGTGCCAGCACCCAGGGCTACGAGCAGTACTTC
TRBJ2-3,.,TRBV12-5,17,TRBD1,CASGLGRRTGGRDTQYF,TGTGCTAGTGGTTTGGGAAGGCGGACAGGGGGCAGGGATACGCAGTATTTT
TRBJ2-1,few,TRBV19,15,TRBD2,CASSPGLAGVDEQFF,TGTGCCAGTAGTCCCGGACTAGCGGGAGTTGATGAGCAGTTCTTC
TRBJ2-1,.,TRBV2,17,TRBD2,CASREGLGSDLYNEQFF,TGTGCCAGCAGAGAGGGACTAGGCTCCGATCTTTACAATGAGCAGTTCTTC
TRBJ1-5,.,TRBV30,13,.,CAWRGGALQPQHF,TGTGCCTGGAGAGGGGGGGCGCTTCAGCCCCAGCATTTT
TRBJ2-3,.,TRBV30,17,TRBD2,CAWSVRTSARGRDTQYF,TGTGCCTGGAGTGTACGGACTAGCGCCCGCGGTCGAGATACGCAGTATTTT
TRBJ2-7,.,TRBV4-1,15,TRBD1,CASSLKGTGVYEQYF,TGCGCCAGCAGCCTTAAAGGGACAGGGGTGTACGAGCAGTACTTC
TRBJ1-3,.,TRBV2,15,.,CASSEEGFSGNTIYF,TGTGCCAGCAGTGAGGAGGGTTTCTCTGGAAACACCATATATTTT
TRBJ1-2,.,TRBV27,13,.,CASSPTVNYGYTF,TGTGCCAGCAGCCCTACAGTTAACTATGGCTACACCTTC
TRBJ1-2,.,TRBV9,13,.,CASSVAPGYGYTF,TGTGCCAGCAGCGTAGCTCCGGGCTATGGCTACACCTTC
TRBJ1-2,few,TRBV20-1,11,.,CSASANYGYTF,TGCAGTGCTAGTGCGAACTATGGCTACACCTTC
TRBJ2-7,.,TRBV30,14,.,CAWSEQGGSYEQYF,TGTGCCTGGAGTGAACAGGGCGGAAGCTACGAGCAGTACTTC
TRBJ2-2,once,TRBV6-1,15,TRBD1,CASSETTGGSGELFF,TGTGCCAGCAGTGAGACGACAGGGGGCTCCGGGGAGCTGTTTTTT
TRBJ2-5,few,TRBV3-1/TRBV3-2,20,TRBD2,CASSQDYRGTSGDPRETQYF,TGTGCCAGCAGCCAAGATTATCGCGGGACTAGCGGGGATCCTCGAGAGACCCAGTACTTC
TRBJ1-1,.,TRBV7-9,15,.,CASSLLRTQGTEAFF,TGTGCCAGCAGTCTCTTGCGTACCCAGGGGACTGAAGCTTTCTTT
TRBJ2-7,once,TRBV27,14,.,CASSLGQGIYEQYF,TGTGCCAGCAGTTTGGGTCAGGGAATCTACGAGCAGTACTTC
TRBJ2-7,.,TRBV4-2,16,TRBD2,CASSPRAGGPSYEQYF,TGTGCCAGCAGCCCGCGGGCGGGAGGGCCCTCTTACGAGCAGTACTTC
TRBJ2-7,.,TRBV5-3,16,TRBD2,CARSSTRLAAEDEQYF,TGTGCCAGAAGCTCAACCCGACTAGCCGCGGAGGACGAGCAGTACTTC
TRBJ1-1,.,TRBV6-5,13,.,CASSTTRNTEAFF,TGTGCCAGCAGCACGACAAGGAACACTGAAGCTTTCTTT
TRBJ1-2,once,TRBV30,16,.,CAWTVPGGVPNYGYTF,TGTGCCTGGACGGTTCCTGGCGGGGTACCTAACTATGGCTACACCTTC
TRBJ2-3,.,TRBV19,13,TRBD1,CASSRRQGDTQYF,TGTGCCAGTAGTAGACGACAGGGAGATACGCAGTATTTT
TRBJ1-2,.,TRBV4-1,15,TRBD1,CASSQDGTGDYGYTF,TGCGCCAGCAGCCAAGACGGGACAGGGGACTATGGCTACACCTTC
TRBJ2-3,.,TRBV29-1,14,TRBD2,CSVTNRDYRDTQYF,TGCAGCGTTACCAACCGGGACTACCGAGATACGCAGTATTTT
TRBJ2-7,few,TRBV4-1,16,TRBD1,CASSQVWTGVLYEQYF,TGCGCCAGCAGCCAAGTCTGGACAGGGGTCCTCTACGAGCAGTACTTC
TRBJ1-5,.,TRBV28,15,TRBD1,CASSRDRYSNQPQHF,TGTGCCAGCAGTCGGGACAGATATAGCAATCAGCCCCAGCATTTT
TRBJ2-7,.,TRBV13,15,TRBD2,CASSLEAGAYSEQYF,TGTGCCAGCAGCTTAGAAGCGGGGGCGTACTCCGAGCAGTACTTC
TRBJ1-5,.,TRBV2,19,TRBD1,CASSGLQGADSYSNQPQHF,TGTGCCAGCAGTGGCCTTCAGGGGGCGGATTCCTATAGCAATCAGCCCCAGCATTTT
TRBJ2-2,once,TRBV9,15,.,CASRGGASNTGELFF,TGTGCCAGCAGGGGCGGGGCCTCGAACACCGGGGAGCTGTTTTTT
TRBJ1-4,.,TRBV7-9,15,TRBD1,CASSWTGLTNEKLFF,TGTGCCAGCAGCTGGACAGGGTTAACTAATGAAAAACTGTTTTTT
TRBJ2-3,.,TRBV4-2,16,.,CASSQVRSLNTDTQYF,TGTGCCAGCAGCCAAGTACGGAGCCTCAACACAGATACGCAGTATTTT
TRBJ1-1,.,TRBV19,15,.,CASTRPNRGTFEAFF,TGTGCCAGTACTCGCCCCAACCGCGGGACGTTTGAAGCTTTCTTT
TRBJ1-1,.,TRBV29-1,10,.,CSVYQGGAFF,TGCAGCGTTTATCAGGGAGGAGCTTTCTTT
TRBJ2-7,.,TRBV14,13,.,CASSHGRAYEQYF,TGTGCCAGCAGCCACGGGAGAGCCTACGAGCAGTACTTC
TRBJ1-2,.,TRBV13,15,TRBD1,CASSLDGTANYGYTF,TGTGCCAGCAGCTTAGATGGGACAGCTAACTATGGCTACACCTTC
TRBJ2-5,.,TRBV19,13,.,CASNGLAQETQYF,TGTGCCAGTAATGGGCTAGCCCAAGAGACCCAGTACTTC
TRBJ1-5,.,TRBV27,18,TRBD1,CASSLSGQGVYSNQPQHF,TGTGCCAGCAGTTTATCGGGACAGGGAGTTTATAGCAATCAGCCCCAGCATTTT
TRBJ2-4,.,TRBV7-8,15,.,CASSLVTGHKNIQYF,TGTGCCAGCAGCTTAGTGACAGGACATAAAAACATTCAGTACTTC
TRBJ1-3,.,TRBV9,15,TRBD1,CASSRLGTGGNTIYF,TGTGCCAGCAGTCGACTGGGGACAGGAGGAAACACCATATATTTT
TRBJ2-7,.,TRBV6-1,13,.,CASSELGVYEQYF,TGTGCCAGCAGTGAACTAGGGGTCTACGAGCAGTACTTC
TRBJ2-1,.,TRBV19,15,TRBD2,CASNALAGGDNEQFF,TGTGCCAGTAATGCACTAGCGGGGGGGGACAATGAGCAGTTCTTC
TRBJ1-1,.,TRBV30,15,.,CAWSTGTAVNTEAFF,TGTGCCTGGAGTACAGGGACCGCCGTGAACACTGAAGCTTTCTTT
TRBJ2-5,.,TRBV3-1/TRBV3-2,14,TRBD2,CASSPAGGAETQYF,TGTGCCAGCAGCCCAGCCGGGGGGGCGGAGACCCAGTACTTC
TRBJ2-5,.,TRBV6-1,14,TRBD2,CASSERAWGGTQYF,TGTGCCAGCAGTGAACGAGCGTGGGGGGGGACCCAGTACTTC
TRBJ2-2,.,TRBV15,16,.,CATSRDWEEGFGELFF,TGTGCCACCAGCAGAGATTGGGAGGAAGGTTTCGGGGAGCTGTTTTTT
TRBJ1-2,.,TRBV28,14,.,CASSFPGGSYGYTF,TGTGCCAGCAGTTTCCCTGGGGGGAGCTATGGCTACACCTTC
TRBJ1-2,.,TRBV4-1,13,.,CASSPEENYGYTF,TGCGCCAGCAGCCCCGAGGAAAACTATGGCTACACCTTC
TRBJ2-1,.,TRBV11-3,13,.,CASSHRDYNEQFF,TGTGCCAGCAGTCACAGGGATTACAATGAGCAGTTCTTC
TRBJ2-7,.,TRBV7-2,13,.,CASSDTSFDEQYF,TGTGCCAGCAGCGATACGAGTTTTGACGAGCAGTACTTC
TRBJ2-5,.,TRBV5-8,15,TRBD2,CASTFRGRGQETQYF,TGTGCCAGCACCTTTCGAGGGAGGGGACAAGAGACCCAGTACTTC